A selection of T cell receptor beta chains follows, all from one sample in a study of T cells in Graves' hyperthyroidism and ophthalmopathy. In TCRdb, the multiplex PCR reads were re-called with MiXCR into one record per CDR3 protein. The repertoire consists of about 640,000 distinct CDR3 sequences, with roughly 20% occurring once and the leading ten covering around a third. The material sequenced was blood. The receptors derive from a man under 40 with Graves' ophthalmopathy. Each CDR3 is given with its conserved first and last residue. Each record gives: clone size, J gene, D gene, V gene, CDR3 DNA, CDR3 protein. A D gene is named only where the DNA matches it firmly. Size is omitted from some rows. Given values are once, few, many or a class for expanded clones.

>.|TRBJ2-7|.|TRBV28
TGTGCCAGCAGTTTATTGGAGGAAACCTACGAGCAGTACTTC
CASSLLEETYEQYF
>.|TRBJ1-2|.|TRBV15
TGTGCCACCAGCAGAGCGAACGAGAACTATGGCTACACCTTC
CATSRANENYGYTF
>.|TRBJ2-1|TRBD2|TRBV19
TGTGCCAGTAGTATTGGACTAGCGGGAGTACATGAGCAGTTCTTC
CASSIGLAGVHEQFF
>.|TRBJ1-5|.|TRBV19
TGTGCCAGTAGTGGTATGGGGACTCAGCCCCAGCATTTT
CASSGMGTQPQHF
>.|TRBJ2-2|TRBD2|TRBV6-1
TGTGCCAGCAGTTTTCTAGCGGGAAAATATACCGGGGAGCTGTTTTTT
CASSFLAGKYTGELFF
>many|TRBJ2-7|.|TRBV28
TGTGCCAGCAGCCTCTTAGGTGGGAGCTCCTACGAGCAGTACTTC
CASSLLGGSSYEQYF
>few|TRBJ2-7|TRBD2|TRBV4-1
TGCGCCAGCAGCCAAGACCGACTAGCGGGCTCCTACGAGCAGTACTTC
CASSQDRLAGSYEQYF
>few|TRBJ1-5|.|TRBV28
TGTGCCAGCAGGGGACCGGTCGGTCAGCCCCAGCATTTT
CASRGPVGQPQHF
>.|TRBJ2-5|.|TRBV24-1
TGTGCCACCAGTGATGCCGGGACAACCCAAGAGACCCAGTACTTC
CATSDAGTTQETQYF
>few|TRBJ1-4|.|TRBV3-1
TGTGCCAGCAGCCAAGAAAAGGCAAGCTATAATGAAAAACTGTTTTTT
CASSQEKASYNEKLFF
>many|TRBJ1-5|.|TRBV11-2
TGTGCCAGCAGCGGGGGTGTAGATCAGCCCCAGCATTTT
CASSGGVDQPQHF
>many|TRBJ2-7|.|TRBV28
TGTGCCAGCAGCCCCCTAACCATTGGGGACTGCGAGCAGTACTTC
CASSPLTIGDCEQYF
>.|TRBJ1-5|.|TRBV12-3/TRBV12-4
TGTGTCAGCAGTTTACAAGGACAACATAATCAGCCCCAGCATTTT
CVSSLQGQHNQPQHF
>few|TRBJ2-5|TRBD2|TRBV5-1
TGCGCCAGCAGCTTGCATAAGACGACTAGCGGGCAACAAGAGACCCAGTACTTC
CASSLHKTTSGQQETQYF
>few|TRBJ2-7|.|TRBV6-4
TGTGCCAGCACCAAAAGAAGGGTGTCAACCTACGAGCAGTACTTC
CASTKRRVSTYEQYF